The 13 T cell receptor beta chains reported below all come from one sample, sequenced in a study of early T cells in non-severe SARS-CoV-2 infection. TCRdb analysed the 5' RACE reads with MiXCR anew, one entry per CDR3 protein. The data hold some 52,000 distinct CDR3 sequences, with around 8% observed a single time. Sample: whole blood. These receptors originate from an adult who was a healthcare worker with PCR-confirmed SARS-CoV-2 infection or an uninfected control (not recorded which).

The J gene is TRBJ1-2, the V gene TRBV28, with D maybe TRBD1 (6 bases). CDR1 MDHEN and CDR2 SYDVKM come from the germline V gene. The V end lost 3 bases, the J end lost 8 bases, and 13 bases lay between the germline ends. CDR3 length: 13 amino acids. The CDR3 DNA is TGTGCCAGCAGTTTGCCGGGGGCGGGCGGCTACACCTTC. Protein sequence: CASSLPGAGGYTF.

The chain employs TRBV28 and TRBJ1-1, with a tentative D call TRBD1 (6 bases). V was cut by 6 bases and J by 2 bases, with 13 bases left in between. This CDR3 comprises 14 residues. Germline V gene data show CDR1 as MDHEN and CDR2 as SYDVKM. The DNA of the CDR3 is TGTGCCAGCAGCGGATTACAGGGAAACACTGAAGCTTTCTTT. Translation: CASSGLQGNTEAFF.

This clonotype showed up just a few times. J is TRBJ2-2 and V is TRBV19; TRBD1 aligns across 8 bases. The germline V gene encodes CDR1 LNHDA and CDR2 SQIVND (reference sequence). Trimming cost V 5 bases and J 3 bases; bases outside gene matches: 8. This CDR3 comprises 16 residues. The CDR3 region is CASSSQGAQDTGELFF. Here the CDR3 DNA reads TGTGCCAGTAGTTCCCAGGGGGCGCAGGACACCGGGGAGCTGTTTTTT.

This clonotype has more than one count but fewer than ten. The CDR3 sequence is CASSLRFGLQAGDRLFF. The CDR3 DNA sequence: TGTGCCAGCAGTCTCCGGTTTGGCCTTCAAGCGGGAGATAGGCTGTTTTTT. This sequence joins TRBV27 and TRBJ1-4; D unclear. The germline V and J ends were trimmed by 5 bases and 14 bases, with 30 bases remaining between them. CDR1 and CDR2 (germline): MNHEY, SMNVEV (reference sequence). This CDR3 comprises 17 residues.

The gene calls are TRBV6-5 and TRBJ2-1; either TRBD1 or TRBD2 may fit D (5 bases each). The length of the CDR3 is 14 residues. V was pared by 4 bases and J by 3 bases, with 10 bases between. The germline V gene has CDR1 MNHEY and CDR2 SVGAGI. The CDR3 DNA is TGTGCCAGCAGTTTTCAGGGAGTCTACAATGAGCAGTTCTTC. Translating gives CASSFQGVYNEQFF.

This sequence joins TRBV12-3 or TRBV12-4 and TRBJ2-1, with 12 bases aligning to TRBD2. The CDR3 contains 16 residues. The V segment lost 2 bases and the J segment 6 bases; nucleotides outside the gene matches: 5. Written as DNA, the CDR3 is TGTGCCAGCAGTTTACTAGCGGGAGGGCCATTCAATGAGCAGTTCTTC. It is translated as CASSLLAGGPFNEQFF.

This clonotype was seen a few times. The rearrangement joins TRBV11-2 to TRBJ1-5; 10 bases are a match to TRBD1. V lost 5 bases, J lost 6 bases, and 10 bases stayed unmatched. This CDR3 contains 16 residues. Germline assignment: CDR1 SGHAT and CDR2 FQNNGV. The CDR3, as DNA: TGTGCCAGCAGCCTTAAGGACAGGGGGGGGATTCAGCCCCAGCATTTT. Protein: CASSLKDRGGIQPQHF.

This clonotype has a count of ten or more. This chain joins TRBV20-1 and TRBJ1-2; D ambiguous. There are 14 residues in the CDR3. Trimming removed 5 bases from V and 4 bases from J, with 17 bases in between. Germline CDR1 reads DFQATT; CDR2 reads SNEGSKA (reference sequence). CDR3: CSAPSRGLVYGYTF. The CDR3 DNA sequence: TGCAGTGCTCCCTCCCGGGGATTAGTCTATGGCTACACCTTC.

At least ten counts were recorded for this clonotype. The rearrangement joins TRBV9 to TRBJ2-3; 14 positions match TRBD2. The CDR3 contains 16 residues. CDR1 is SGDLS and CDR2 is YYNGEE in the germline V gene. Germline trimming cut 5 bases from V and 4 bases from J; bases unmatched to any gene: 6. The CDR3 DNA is TGTGCCAGCAGTCAAGGACTAGCGGGAGGCCCAGATACGCAGTATTTT. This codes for CASSQGLAGGPDTQYF.

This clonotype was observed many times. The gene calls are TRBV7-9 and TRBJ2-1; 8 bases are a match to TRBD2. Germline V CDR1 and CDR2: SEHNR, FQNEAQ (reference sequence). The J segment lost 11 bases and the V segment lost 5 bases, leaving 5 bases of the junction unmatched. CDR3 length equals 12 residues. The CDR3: CASSTTSAKQFF. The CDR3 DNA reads TGTGCCAGCAGCACGACTAGCGCGAAGCAGTTCTTC.

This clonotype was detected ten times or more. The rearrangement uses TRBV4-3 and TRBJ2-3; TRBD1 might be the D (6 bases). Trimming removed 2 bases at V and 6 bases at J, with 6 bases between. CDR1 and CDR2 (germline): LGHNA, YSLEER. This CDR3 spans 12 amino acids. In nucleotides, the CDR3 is TGCGCCAGCAGCCAAAGGGGGGATACGCAGTATTTT. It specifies CASSQRGDTQYF.

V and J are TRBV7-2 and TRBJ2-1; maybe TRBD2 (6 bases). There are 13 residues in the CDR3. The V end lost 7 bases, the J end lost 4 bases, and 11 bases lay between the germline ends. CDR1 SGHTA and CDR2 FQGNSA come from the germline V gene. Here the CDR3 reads CASTGTEYNEQFF. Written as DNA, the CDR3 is TGTGCCAGCACCGGGACTGAATACAATGAGCAGTTCTTC. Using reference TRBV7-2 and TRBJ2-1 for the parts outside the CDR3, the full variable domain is GAGVSQSPSNKVTEKGKDVELRCDPISGHTALYWYRQSLGQGLEFLIYFQGNSAPDKSGLPSDRFSAERTGGSVSTLTIQRTQQEDSAVYLCASTGTEYNEQFFGPGTRLTVL.

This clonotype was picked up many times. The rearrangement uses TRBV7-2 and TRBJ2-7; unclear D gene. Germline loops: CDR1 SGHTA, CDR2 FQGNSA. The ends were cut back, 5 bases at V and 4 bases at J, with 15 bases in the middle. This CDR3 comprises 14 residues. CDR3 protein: CASSQPEQGYEQYF. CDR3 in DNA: TGTGCCAGCAGCCAACCGGAGCAAGGGTACGAGCAGTACTTC.